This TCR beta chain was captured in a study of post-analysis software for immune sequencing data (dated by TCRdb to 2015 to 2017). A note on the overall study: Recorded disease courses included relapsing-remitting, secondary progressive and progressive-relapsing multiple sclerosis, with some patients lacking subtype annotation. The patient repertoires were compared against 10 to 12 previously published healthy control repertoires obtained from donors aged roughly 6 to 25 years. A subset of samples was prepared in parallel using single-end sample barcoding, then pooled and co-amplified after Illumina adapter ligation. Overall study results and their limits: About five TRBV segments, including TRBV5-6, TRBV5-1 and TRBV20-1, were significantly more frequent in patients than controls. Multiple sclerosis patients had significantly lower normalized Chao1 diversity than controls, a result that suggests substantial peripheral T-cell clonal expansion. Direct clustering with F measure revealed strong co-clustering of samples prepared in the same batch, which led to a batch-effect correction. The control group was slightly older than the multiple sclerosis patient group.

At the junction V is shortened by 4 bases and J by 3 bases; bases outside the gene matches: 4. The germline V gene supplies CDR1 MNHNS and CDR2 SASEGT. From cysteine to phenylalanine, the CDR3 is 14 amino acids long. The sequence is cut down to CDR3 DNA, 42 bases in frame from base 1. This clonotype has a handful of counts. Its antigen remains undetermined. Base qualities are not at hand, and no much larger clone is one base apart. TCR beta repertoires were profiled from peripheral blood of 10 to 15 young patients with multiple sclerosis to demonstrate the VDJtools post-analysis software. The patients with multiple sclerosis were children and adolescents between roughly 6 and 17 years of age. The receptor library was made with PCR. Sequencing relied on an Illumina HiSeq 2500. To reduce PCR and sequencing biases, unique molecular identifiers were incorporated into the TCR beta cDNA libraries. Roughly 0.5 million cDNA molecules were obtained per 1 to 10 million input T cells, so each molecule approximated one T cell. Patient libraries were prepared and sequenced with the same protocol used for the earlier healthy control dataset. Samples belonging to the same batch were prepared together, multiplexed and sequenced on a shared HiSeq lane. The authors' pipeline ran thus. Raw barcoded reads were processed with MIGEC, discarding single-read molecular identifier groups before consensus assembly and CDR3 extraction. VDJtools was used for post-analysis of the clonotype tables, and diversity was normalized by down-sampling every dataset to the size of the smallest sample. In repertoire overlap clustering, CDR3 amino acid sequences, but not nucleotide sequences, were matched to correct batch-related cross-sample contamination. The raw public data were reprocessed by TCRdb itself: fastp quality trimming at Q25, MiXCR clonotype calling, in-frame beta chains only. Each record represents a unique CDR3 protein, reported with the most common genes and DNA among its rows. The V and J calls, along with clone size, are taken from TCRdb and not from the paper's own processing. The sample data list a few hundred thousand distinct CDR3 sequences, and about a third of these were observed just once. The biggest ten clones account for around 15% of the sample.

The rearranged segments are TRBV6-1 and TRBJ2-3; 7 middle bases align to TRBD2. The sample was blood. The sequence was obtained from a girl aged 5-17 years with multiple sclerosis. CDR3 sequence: CASSAGGLTDTQYF. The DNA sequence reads TGTGCCAGCAGTGCGGGGGGTTTGACAGATACGCAGTATTTT.